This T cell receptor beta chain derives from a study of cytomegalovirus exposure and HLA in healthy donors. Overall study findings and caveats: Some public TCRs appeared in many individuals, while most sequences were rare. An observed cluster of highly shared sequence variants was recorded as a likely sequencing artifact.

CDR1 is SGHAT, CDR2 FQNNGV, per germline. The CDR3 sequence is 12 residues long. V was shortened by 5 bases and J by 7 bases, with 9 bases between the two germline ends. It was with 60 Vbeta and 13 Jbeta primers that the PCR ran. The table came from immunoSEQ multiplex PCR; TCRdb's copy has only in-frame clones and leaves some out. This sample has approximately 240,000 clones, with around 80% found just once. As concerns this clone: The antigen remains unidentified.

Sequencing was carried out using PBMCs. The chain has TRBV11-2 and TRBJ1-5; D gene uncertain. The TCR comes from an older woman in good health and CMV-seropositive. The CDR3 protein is CASSQLGQPQHF. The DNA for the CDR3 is TGTGCCAGCAGCCAACTAGGGCAGCCCCAGCATTTT.